The source of this TCR beta chain is a study of cytomegalovirus exposure and HLA in healthy donors. The V gene end was trimmed by 1 base and the J gene end by 9 bases; junction bases not matched to a gene: 4. The CDR3 extends over 14 amino acids. From germline, CDR1 is SGHVS and CDR2 FQNEAQ. With respect to this clone: Its antigen remains unidentified.

Use of 60 Vbeta and 13 Jbeta primers characterized the PCR. The table came from immunoSEQ multiplex PCR; TCRdb's copy has only in-frame clones and leaves some out. This sample's table reports 120,000 or so clones. Study findings and constraints: Specific recognition of CMV antigens was confirmed in vitro for a few chains (all CMV-associated).

The clonotype comes from a man aged 18 to 35 in good health and CMV-seronegative. Sequenced input: PBMCs. The chain is built from TRBV7-8 and TRBJ2-1, with TRBD2 matching over 9 bases. The CDR3 DNA follows: TGTGCCAGCAGCTTAGAACCTAGCGGGATTGAGCAGTTCTTC. The encoded protein is CASSLEPSGIEQFF.